This T cell receptor (beta chain) was captured in a study of control samples from healthy donors and cancer patients. The CDR3 is 15 amino acids. The V gene lost 4 bases and the J gene lost 4 bases, with 15 bases spanning the gap. Germline CDR1 reads KGHDR; CDR2 reads SFDVKD. Only in-frame clones appear in the TCRdb table, and some are missing; sequencing was by immunoSEQ multiplex PCR. The data contain 75,000 to 80,000 clones, approximately 88% of them singletons. Sequenced input: PBMCs. The receptor's source is a woman in her 50s with colorectal cancer. The genes are TRBV24-1 and TRBJ1-1; a possible D gene is TRBD1 (6 bases). The CDR3 DNA sequence: TGTGCCACCAGTGACCAACGCAGGGGCCGCACTGAAGCTTTCTTT. Amino acids: CATSDQRRGRTEAFF.